This T cell receptor (beta chain) comes out of a study of OX40 agonist ivuxolimab in advanced cancers. The wider study: As their treatment, patients were administered ivuxolimab, an agonistic anti-OX40 (CD134) antibody. Findings and limits, study-wide: What antigens the expanded peripheral T cells recognized was never established.

Samples were taken at baseline and on day 1 of cycles 4 and 7. This clone was found once. Its antigen is as yet unknown. CDR3 length: 14 residues. Trimming left V 6 bases short and J 9 bases short, with 18 bases between. Germline loops: CDR1 MNHNY, CDR2 SVGAGI (reference sequence). Generated by immunoSEQ multiplex PCR, the TCRdb table keeps only in-frame clones and is missing some. The repertoire holds some 100,000 clones, with approximately 84% as singletons. The sample in question was CD4+ or CD8+ T cells sorted from blood, obtained in a trial of the OX40 agonist ivuxolimab. V and J are TRBV6-6 and TRBJ2-1; D possibly corresponds to TRBD2 (6 bases). This receptor was obtained from an adult with an advanced solid tumor such as melanoma, head and neck, liver or kidney cancer. The DNA for the CDR3 is TGTGCCAGCAGGATCTCCGGGACTTCCAGTGAGCAGTTCTTC. It is translated as CASRISGTSSEQFF.